The present T cell receptor (beta chain) was sequenced within a study of blood T cell repertoires in COVID-19. Per the original data handling: Amplification of reference gene primers was used by the study to estimate nucleated cell counts. Only in-frame clones appear in the TCRdb table, and some are missing; sequencing was by immunoSEQ multiplex PCR. The V and J calls and the clone size are those of that table, but D and trimming were determined from the DNA. The table lists roughly 170,000 clones, roughly nine tenths of them singletons. This CDR3 comprises 14 residues. Germline V gives CDR1 MNHNY, CDR2 SVGAGI (reference sequence). The V gene lost 6 bases and the J gene lost 0 bases, with 11 bases spanning the gap.

Sequenced sample: peripheral blood. This rearrangement joins TRBV6-6 to TRBJ1-2, with D tentatively TRBD1 (6 bases). The TCR was taken from a man between 65 and 85 years old with active or convalescent COVID-19. CDR3 DNA sequence: TGTGCCAGCAGCAACCAGGGGACTAACTATGGCTACACCTTC. Protein product: CASSNQGTNYGYTF.